A single sample is the source of the 15 T cell receptor beta chains below, sequenced in a study of T cell changes during pregnancy in multiple sclerosis. The repertoire was sequenced with immunoSEQ multiplex PCR; TCRdb's copy has only in-frame clones and lacks some. Of tens of thousands of clones in the sample, 90% to 95% were seen once. The sample was CD8+ T cells from peripheral blood mononuclear cells, taken before pregnancy. These receptors all come from a female donor with multiple sclerosis, enrolled in a pregnancy study.

The V call is TRBV10-3, the J call TRBJ2-1; 9 bases are a match to TRBD2. CDR3 length: 14 amino acids. With 10 bases clipped from V and 9 bases from J, the junction kept 13 bases outside the gene matches. In germline, CDR1 is ENHRY, CDR2 SYGVKD. CDR3 sequence reads: CATDSGASGAEQFF. DNA of the CDR3: TGTGCCACCGACAGTGGGGCTAGCGGGGCTGAGCAGTTCTTC.

This clone was found a few times. The chain has TRBV21-1 and TRBJ2-4; the table's D call, TRBD2, was not checked against the DNA. TRBV21-1 is shown as a pseudogene. The CDR3 consists of 19 residues. In DNA form, the CDR3 reads TGTGCCAGCAGCAGGGGACTAGCGGGGGGACGCGGGGCCAAAAACATTCAGTACTTC. This translates into CASSRGLAGGRGAKNIQYF.

The gene calls are TRBV5-1 and TRBJ1-2; D might be TRBD1 (5 bases). The germline gives CDR1 SGHRS, CDR2 YFSETQ. V was shortened by 4 bases and J by 4 bases, with 17 bases between the two germline ends. There are 15 residues in the CDR3. The CDR3 coding sequence is TGCGCCAGCAGCCCAGGCGCGGGGGAGGCCTATGGCTACACCTTC. Amino acid sequence: CASSPGAGEAYGYTF.

The chain couples TRBV9 to TRBJ1-1, with D maybe TRBD1 (5 bases). The germline V gene encodes CDR1 SGDLS and CDR2 YYNGEE. CDR3 length equals 13 residues. Trimming took off 4 bases at V and 5 bases at J, with 12 bases between the two ends. CDR3 in DNA: TGTGCCAGCAGCCTTTCAGGGCAGACTGAAGCTTTCTTT. This sequence encodes CASSLSGQTEAFF. Using reference TRBV9 and TRBJ1-1 for the parts outside the CDR3, the full variable domain is DSGVTQTPKHLITATGQRVTLRCSPRSGDLSVYWYQQSLDQGLQFLIQYYNGEERAKGNILERFSAQQFPDLHSELNLSSLELGDSALYFCASSLSGQTEAFFGQGTRLTVV.

The rearrangement uses TRBV6-5 and TRBJ2-1; 9 nucleotides match TRBD1. V trimming: 0 bases; J trimming: 7 bases; junction bases outside the gene matches: 4. Germline CDR1 reads MNHEY; CDR2 reads SVGAGI. The CDR3 runs to 15 residues. The CDR3 bases are TGTGCCAGCAGTTACTCCCCGGACAGGGGAAATGAGCAGTTCTTC. As protein: CASSYSPDRGNEQFF.

CDR3 nucleotide sequence: TGTGCCTGGGACAGGGGGCGAGGGGAGCAGTTCTTC. This gives the protein CAWDRGRGEQFF. This chain connects TRBV30 to TRBJ2-1; 10 nucleotides agree with TRBD1. The V gene end was trimmed by 5 bases and the J gene end by 10 bases; junction bases not matched to a gene: 5. The CDR3 extends over 12 amino acids. CDR1 and CDR2 from the germline V gene are GTSNPN and SVGIG (reference sequence).

This clone was seen only a few times. One end of the junction is discordant with germline, which a read error may explain. This chain connects TRBV7-9 to TRBJ1-6; no firm D call. Germline V gives CDR1 SEHNR, CDR2 FQNEAQ (reference sequence). This CDR3 has 12 residues. The CDR3 coding sequence is TGTGCCAGCAGCTTAGACGGACGGAGGGTCTCATTT. Protein sequence: CASSLDGRRVSF.

The genes are TRBV7-9 and TRBJ2-7; D is possibly TRBD2 (5 bases). Germline V gene data show CDR1 as SEHNR and CDR2 as FQNEAQ (reference sequence). V was cut by 1 base and J by 5 bases, with 12 bases left in between. CDR3 length: 14 amino acids. The CDR3 spells CASSLEAAEDEQYF. The CDR3 DNA reads as TGTGCCAGCAGCTTAGAAGCAGCGGAAGACGAGCAGTACTTC.

The J gene is TRBJ2-1, the V gene TRBV19, with 11 bases identical to TRBD2. Trimming at V came to 1 base and at J to 5 bases, leaving 7 bases not matched to a gene. Germline CDR1 LNHDA, CDR2 SQIVND (reference sequence). The CDR3 consists of 17 residues. CDR3 protein: CASSIVGSGGAHNEQFF. The CDR3 DNA reads TGTGCCAGTAGTATAGTCGGTAGCGGGGGGGCCCACAATGAGCAGTTCTTC.

The gene calls are TRBV21-1 and TRBJ2-3; the table's TRBD1 call for D was not verified on the DNA. TRBV21-1 is a recognized pseudogene. This CDR3 comprises 16 residues. The CDR3 nucleotides read TGTGCCAGCAGCAAAGCGGCCGATTCATACACAGATACGCAGTATTTT. Its translation is CASSKAADSYTDTQYF.

This clone was picked up a small number of times. The gene calls are TRBV18 and TRBJ1-1, with 8 bases matching TRBD1. V shed 6 bases, J shed 5 bases, and the junction held 8 bases outside the gene matches. The CDR3 totals 14 residues. CDR1 is KGHSH, CDR2 LQKENI, per germline. The CDR3 sequence: CASSDRQGRTEAFF. In DNA, the CDR3 is TGTGCCAGCTCCGACCGACAGGGGAGGACTGAAGCTTTCTTT. The variable domain in full, completed from reference TRBV18 and TRBJ1-1, reads NAGVMQNPRHLVRRRGQEARLRCSPMKGHSHVYWYRQLPEEGLKFMVYLQKENIIDESGMPKERFSAEFPKEGPSILRIQQVVRGDSAAYFCASSDRQGRTEAFFGQGTRLTVV.

This clone was recorded many times. This chain uses TRBV7-6 with TRBJ1-1, with a possible D match to TRBD1 (6 bases). V lost 1 base and J lost 2, with 23 bases in between. CDR3 size: 19 residues. CDR1 and CDR2 (germline): SGHVS, FNYEAQ. The DNA for the CDR3 is TGTGCCAGCAGCTTAGTTGGGGGGGGCAGGGAGGGACCTAACACTGAAGCTTTCTTT. Its translation is CASSLVGGGREGPNTEAFF.

This chain uses TRBV6-5 with TRBJ2-2; 10 bases are a match to TRBD1. Trimming cost V 0 bases and J 3 bases; bases outside gene matches: 1. CDR3 length equals 16 residues. Germline CDR1 MNHEY, CDR2 SVGAGI. The CDR3 region is CASSYSGTGDTGELFF. The CDR3 DNA is TGTGCCAGCAGTTACTCGGGGACAGGGGACACCGGGGAGCTGTTTTTT.

This chain links TRBV9 with TRBJ2-7, with a weak D call TRBD1 (6 bases). Trimming stripped 0 bases from V and 2 bases from J, with 15 bases between. This CDR3 spans 16 amino acids. CDR1 is SGDLS, CDR2 YYNGEE, per germline. DNA for the CDR3: TGTGCCAGCAGCGTAGGACAGGACCCCGGGACCTACGAGCAGTACTTC. Its protein product is CASSVGQDPGTYEQYF. The full variable domain, in which reference TRBV9 and TRBJ2-7 provide the parts outside the CDR3, is DSGVTQTPKHLITATGQRVTLRCSPRSGDLSVYWYQQSLDQGLQFLIQYYNGEERAKGNILERFSAQQFPDLHSELNLSSLELGDSALYFCASSVGQDPGTYEQYFGPGTRLTVT.

This clone was counted ten times or more. The V call is TRBV15, the J call TRBJ1-6; D gene uncertain. Germline CDR1 reads LNHNV; CDR2 reads YYDKDF (reference sequence). Trimming removed 6 bases from V and 0 bases from J, with 12 bases in between. The CDR3 has 16 amino acids. CDR3 nucleotide sequence: TGTGCCACCAGTCCGTGGAGGGACTCCTATAATTCACCCCTCCACTTT. The encoded protein is CATSPWRDSYNSPLHF. Variable domain in full (rest from reference TRBV15 and TRBJ1-6): DAMVIQNPRYQVTQFGKPVTLSCSQTLNHNVMYWYQQKSSQAPKLLFHYYDKDFNNEADTPDNFQSRRPNTSFCFLDIRSPGLGDTAMYLCATSPWRDSYNSPLHFGNGTRLTVT.